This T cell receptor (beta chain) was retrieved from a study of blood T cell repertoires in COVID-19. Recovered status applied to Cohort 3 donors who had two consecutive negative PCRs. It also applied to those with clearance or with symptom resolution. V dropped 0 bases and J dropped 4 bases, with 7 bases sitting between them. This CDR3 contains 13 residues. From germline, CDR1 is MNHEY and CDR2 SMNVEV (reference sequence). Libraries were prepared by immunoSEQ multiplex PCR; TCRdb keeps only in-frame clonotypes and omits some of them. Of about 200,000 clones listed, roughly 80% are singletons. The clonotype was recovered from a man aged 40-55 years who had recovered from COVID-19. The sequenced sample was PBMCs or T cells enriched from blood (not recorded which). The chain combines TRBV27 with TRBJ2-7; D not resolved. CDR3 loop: CASSLSPRYEQYF. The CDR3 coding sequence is TGTGCCAGCAGTTTATCTCCCCGGTACGAGCAGTACTTC.